The rows below give T cell receptor beta chains drawn from one sample of a study of blood T cell repertoires in COVID-19. TCRdb's table, derived via immunoSEQ multiplex PCR, lists solely in-frame clones and lacks some. The sample includes some 270,000 clones, around 90% seen only once; the top ten take roughly 2.9%. The sequencing sample was made of PBMCs or T cells enriched from blood (not recorded which). All receptors come from a man aged 40-49 years who had been exposed to COVID-19. CDR3s include the opening cysteine and the closing phenylalanine or tryptophan. The D gene is left open where the match is weak.

V: TRBV6-5; length: 14; D: NA; J: TRBJ2-3; DNA: TGTGCCAGCAGTTACGGGGCAGGGGCAGATACGCAGTATTTT; CDR3: CASSYGAGADTQYF
V: TRBV2; length: 16; D: TRBD2; J: TRBJ2-1; DNA: TGTGCCAGCAGTCCCCGGACTAGCGGGCCCTACAATGAGCAGTTCTTC; CDR3: CASSPRTSGPYNEQFF
V: TRBV6-1; length: 14; D: NA; J: TRBJ2-7; DNA: TGTGCCAGCAGTGAACTAAGGACAAACTACGAGCAGTACTTC; CDR3: CASSELRTNYEQYF
V: TRBV2; length: 12; D: TRBD1; J: TRBJ2-5; DNA: TGTGCCAGCGTGGACAGGGGAGAGACCCAGTACTTC; CDR3: CASVDRGETQYF
V: TRBV5-4; length: 15; D: NA; J: TRBJ1-6; DNA: TGTGCCAGCAGCGCTTTTACAGGGTTGACTTCACCCCTCCACTTT; CDR3: CASSAFTGLTSPLHF
V: TRBV9; length: 15; D: TRBD1; J: TRBJ2-7; DNA: TGTGCCAGCAGCTTAAGCGACAGGGGCGGGCACGAGCAGTACTTC; CDR3: CASSLSDRGGHEQYF
V: TRBV28; length: 15; D: TRBD1; J: TRBJ1-5; DNA: TGTGCCAGCAGTCTCCCGGACAGGGGGCATCAGCCCCAGCATTTT; CDR3: CASSLPDRGHQPQHF
V: TRBV27; length: 16; D: NA; J: TRBJ2-7; DNA: TGTGCCAGCAGTTTATATGGGGGGAGAGGGACGGGCGAGCAGTACTTC; CDR3: CASSLYGGRGTGEQYF
V: TRBV12-5; length: 17; D: TRBD1; J: TRBJ2-2; DNA: TGTGCTAGTGGCTCCCTAGTTGGACAGGACGGCACCGGGGAGCTGTTTTTT; CDR3: CASGSLVGQDGTGELFF
V: TRBV29-1; length: 12; D: NA; J: TRBJ1-2; DNA: TGCAGCGCCGATGGCAGGGGACATGGCTACACCTTC; CDR3: CSADGRGHGYTF
V: TRBV28; length: 15; D: NA; J: TRBJ1-5; DNA: TGTGCCAGCAGCCCCCTGGGGAGGGCCAATCAGCCCCAGCATTTT; CDR3: CASSPLGRANQPQHF